One sample yielded the 24 T cell receptor beta chains listed below, sequenced in a study of early T cells in non-severe SARS-CoV-2 infection. TCRdb reprocessed the 5' RACE reads with MiXCR, giving one entry per CDR3 protein. The sample has 30,000 to 40,000 distinct CDR3 sequences; around 5% are singletons. Sequenced input: whole blood. These receptors all come from an adult who was a healthcare worker with PCR-confirmed SARS-CoV-2 infection or an uninfected control (not recorded which).

This clonotype occurred a few times. The chain is built from TRBV5-4 and TRBJ1-2, with TRBD1 matching 7 bases. The CDR3 loop spans 13 amino acids. J was trimmed by 6 bases and V by 4 bases; bases with no gene match: 6. Germline-derived CDR1 and CDR2 are SGHNT and YYREEE (reference sequence). CDR3 loop: CASSQQGFHGYTF. CDR3 in DNA: TGTGCCAGCAGCCAACAGGGGTTTCATGGCTACACCTTC.

This clonotype was picked up many times. The chain carries TRBV12-3 or TRBV12-4 and TRBJ1-2, with D possibly TRBD1 on 6 matching bases. The CDR3 runs to 15 residues. Trimming took 0 bases from V and 4 from J, leaving 12 bases between them. The CDR3 DNA is TGTGCCAGCAGTTTAGCCCTCCGGGACACCTATGGCTACACCTTC. It is translated as CASSLALRDTYGYTF.

This clonotype has at least ten counts. This rearrangement joins TRBV29-1 to TRBJ1-2; tentatively, D is TRBD1 (5 bases). The V gene's germline CDR1 is SQVTM and CDR2 ANQGSEA. Between the trimmed V and J ends, which lost 7 bases and 6 bases, there was a span of 18 bases. The CDR3 sequence is 13 residues long. In nucleotides, the CDR3 is TGCAGCGGTCGGGACGGCTTTTCCAATGGCTACACCTTC. It encodes CSGRDGFSNGYTF.

V and J are TRBV2 and TRBJ2-6, with a tentative D call TRBD1 (6 bases). The CDR3 runs to 17 residues. Germline CDR1 reads SNHLY; CDR2 reads FYNNEI. Deletions cut 4 bases from V and 0 bases from J, with 13 bases between. DNA for the CDR3: TGTGCCAGCAGTGGAGACAGGACGAGCTCTGGGGCCAACGTCCTGACTTTC. Encoded protein: CASSGDRTSSGANVLTF.

The chain has TRBV7-8 and TRBJ2-3, with a possible D match to TRBD1 (5 bases). The CDR3 sequence is 16 residues long. Germline CDR1 is SGHVS and CDR2 is FQNEAQ. V lost 4 bases and J lost 0, with 14 bases in between. The CDR3 nucleotides read TGTGCCAGCAGCTCCTCGACAGTTTCTAGCACAGATACGCAGTATTTT. Residues: CASSSSTVSSTDTQYF.

At least ten counts were recorded for this clonotype. The chain links TRBV7-2 to TRBJ2-1; 7 bases are shared with TRBD2. The germline V gene encodes CDR1 SGHTA and CDR2 FQGNSA. V shed 1 base and J 9 bases; nucleotides not matched to a gene: 3. This CDR3 is 13 amino acids long. As DNA, the CDR3 is TGTGCCAGCAGCTTAGGATCTAGCGGTGAGCAGTTCTTC. Encoded protein: CASSLGSSGEQFF.

This clonotype appeared many times. The rearrangement uses TRBV5-6 and TRBJ1-1; D gene unclear. CDR1 is SGHDT and CDR2 is YYEEEE in the germline V gene. This CDR3 has 14 amino acids. The ends were cut back, 5 bases at V and 4 bases at J, with 15 bases in the middle. The CDR3 loop is CASRAGLGSTEAFF. The CDR3 nucleotides are TGTGCCAGCAGGGCGGGCCTCGGGAGCACTGAAGCTTTCTTT.

This clonotype was counted between two and nine times. The chain links TRBV5-4 to TRBJ2-3; D is ambiguous. Germline CDR1 SGHNT, CDR2 YYREEE (reference sequence). This CDR3 has 14 amino acids. Deletions cut 0 bases from V and 6 bases from J, with 11 bases between. The CDR3 DNA sequence: TGTGCCAGCAGCTTGGGCTCCCCCCGGGATACGCAGTATTTT. Amino acid sequence: CASSLGSPRDTQYF.

The chain joins TRBV2 to TRBJ1-4, with TRBD1 identical over 7 bases. The V gene end was trimmed by 8 bases and the J gene end by 3 bases; junction bases not matched to a gene: 9. Germline assignment: CDR1 SNHLY and CDR2 FYNNEI. The CDR3 extends over 15 amino acids. The CDR3 sequence is CASRVLDRANEKLFF. DNA for the CDR3: TGTGCCAGCCGTGTCCTAGACAGGGCTAATGAAAAACTGTTTTTT.

This clonotype was detected a few times. This chain connects TRBV29-1 to TRBJ2-3; no reliable D call. The germline gives CDR1 SQVTM, CDR2 ANQGSEA. Trimming removed 0 bases at V and 2 bases at J, with 12 bases between. The CDR3 runs to 15 residues. CDR3 loop: CSVEDSDLHTDTQYF. DNA of the CDR3: TGCAGCGTTGAAGATTCAGACCTGCACACAGATACGCAGTATTTT.

The sample holds many counts of this clonotype. DNA of the CDR3: TGTGCCAGCAGTCCCGCGGACAGGGGGAATTCACCCCTCCACTTT. It codes for CASSPADRGNSPLHF. This chain links TRBV27 with TRBJ1-6; 10 bases are a match to TRBD1. This CDR3 contains 15 residues. The germline CDR1 and CDR2 sequences are MNHEY and SMNVEV (reference sequence). V lost 5 bases to trimming and J lost 7 bases; unmatched junction nucleotides: 5.

The V and J genes are TRBV6-1 and TRBJ2-1, with D possibly called TRBD1 or TRBD2 (6 bases each). This CDR3 region has 14 residues. The germline V gene encodes CDR1 MNHNS and CDR2 SASEGT. V lost 7 bases and J lost 8, with 18 bases in between. The CDR3: CASKEGGVIYEQFF. The CDR3, as DNA: TGTGCCAGCAAGGAGGGGGGCGTTATCTATGAGCAGTTCTTC.

The rearrangement uses TRBV29-1 and TRBJ1-3; no definite D call. Germline V gene data show CDR1 as SQVTM and CDR2 as ANQGSEA. The germline V and J ends were trimmed by 4 bases and 2 bases, with 9 bases remaining between them. The CDR3 sequence is 13 residues long. The CDR3 DNA is TGCAGCGTTGCCAGAGACCCTGGAAACACCATATATTTT. This translates into CSVARDPGNTIYF.

This clonotype was seen repeatedly, ten times or more. The rearrangement links TRBV20-1 to TRBJ2-3; no reliable D call. Germline V CDR1 and CDR2: DFQATT, SNEGSKA (reference sequence). The CDR3 spans 14 residues. Trimming took 0 bases from V and 2 from J, leaving 9 bases between them. The CDR3 DNA reads as TGCAGTGCTAGAGACGGCGGTCTCACAGATACGCAGTATTTT. As protein: CSARDGGLTDTQYF.

The CDR3 spells CASSQTRGGNSPLHF. CDR3 nucleotides: TGTGCCAGCAGCCAGACCAGGGGGGGGAATTCACCCCTCCACTTT. This chain connects TRBV4-2 to TRBJ1-6; 7 bases are a match to TRBD1. V was clipped by 3 bases and J by 7 bases; unmatched bases: 6. The CDR3 sequence is 15 residues long. Per germline, CDR1 LGHNA and CDR2 YNFKEQ.

The rearrangement links TRBV5-4 to TRBJ2-2, with a possible D match to TRBD2 (6 bases). The CDR3 runs 17 residues. Germline loops: CDR1 SGHNT, CDR2 YYREEE (reference sequence). Trimming left V 3 bases short and J 0 bases short, with 15 bases between. CDR3 bases: TGTGCCAGCAGCTACTCCGGGACTTCAACGAACACCGGGGAGCTGTTTTTT. Translating gives CASSYSGTSTNTGELFF. Full variable domain (rest looked up from reference TRBV5-4 and TRBJ2-2): ETGVTQSPTHLIKTRGQQVTLRCSSQSGHNTVSWYQQALGQGPQFIFQYYREEENGRGNFPPRFSGLQFPNYSSELNVNALELDDSALYLCASSYSGTSTNTGELFFGEGSRLTVL.

This clonotype was seen repeatedly, ten times or more. The V call is TRBV18, the J call TRBJ1-5, with no clear D. The CDR3 runs 16 residues. V was trimmed by 3 bases and J by 2 bases, leaving 14 bases between them. Germline CDR1 reads KGHSH; CDR2 reads LQKENI. The CDR3 nucleotides read TGTGCCAGCTCACCTGTGGGTGGAGTGGGCAATCAGCCCCAGCATTTT. It codes for CASSPVGGVGNQPQHF.

The chain has TRBV18 and TRBJ2-3, with unresolved D. Germline loops: CDR1 KGHSH, CDR2 LQKENI. This CDR3 region has 13 residues. Trimming left V 4 bases short and J 2 bases short, with 7 bases between. The CDR3 nucleotides read TGTGCCAGCTCACACTCGAACACAGATACGCAGTATTTT. This gives the protein CASSHSNTDTQYF.

This clonotype was counted many times. This rearrangement joins TRBV12-5 to TRBJ1-2, with D perhaps matching TRBD1 (6 bases). V lost 3 bases and J lost 4, with 12 bases in between. The CDR3 extends over 14 amino acids. Germline V gene lookup returns CDR1 LGHNT and CDR2 FRNRAP. The DNA for the CDR3 is TGTGCTAGTGGTTTAGGGGGATTCGTCTATGGCTACACCTTC. Its translation: CASGLGGFVYGYTF.

This clonotype was picked up many times. The V gene is TRBV18, the J gene TRBJ2-1, with D perhaps matching TRBD1 or TRBD2 (5 bases each). This CDR3 region has 14 residues. CDR1 and CDR2 from the germline V gene are KGHSH and LQKENI. V shed 1 base and J shed 8 bases, with 12 bases lying between them. The CDR3 loop is CASSPLPGTHEQFF. The DNA of the CDR3 is TGTGCCAGCTCACCACTCCCAGGGACCCATGAGCAGTTCTTC. Full variable domain (missing parts from reference TRBV18 and TRBJ2-1): NAGVMQNPRHLVRRRGQEARLRCSPMKGHSHVYWYRQLPEEGLKFMVYLQKENIIDESGMPKERFSAEFPKEGPSILRIQQVVRGDSAAYFCASSPLPGTHEQFFGPGTRLTVL.

In this sample, this clonotype turned up a few times. The V gene is TRBV19, the J gene TRBJ1-5; perhaps TRBD1 as D (5 bases). V dropped 3 bases and J dropped 4 bases, with 19 bases sitting between them. Germline V lookup: CDR1 LNHDA, CDR2 SQIVND (reference sequence). The CDR3 runs to 17 residues. The CDR3 protein is CASSILSGLLGNQPQHF. CDR3 nucleotide sequence: TGTGCCAGTAGTATCCTTTCAGGGTTATTAGGAAATCAGCCCCAGCATTTT.

The chain combines TRBV6-1 with TRBJ2-3; D unresolved. The CDR3 runs 11 residues. Deletions cut 6 bases from V and 3 bases from J, with 4 bases between. Per the germline V gene, CDR1 is MNHNS and CDR2 is SASEGT. The CDR3 coding sequence is TGTGCCAGCAGCGCTACAGATACGCAGTATTTT. The encoded protein is CASSATDTQYF.

In its sample, this clonotype was seen a few times. The chain employs TRBV14 and TRBJ2-1; the D call may be TRBD1 or TRBD2 (5 bases each). CDR3 length: 13 residues. The ends were cut back, 1 base at V and 7 bases at J, with 8 bases in the middle. The V gene's germline CDR1 is SGHDN and CDR2 FVKESK. The CDR3 DNA sequence: TGTGCCAGCAGCCAAGTTTGGGGGAATGAGCAGTTCTTC. Protein: CASSQVWGNEQFF.

There are many counts of this clonotype. V is TRBV5-1 and J is TRBJ2-1; TRBD2 matches at 9 bases. Germline CDR1 is SGHRS and CDR2 is YFSETQ. J gave up 2 bases and V 0 bases, and 6 bases lay outside the gene matches. This CDR3 region has 17 residues. CDR3 amino acids: CASSLVASGDPYNEQFF. As DNA, the CDR3 is TGCGCCAGCAGCTTGGTGGCTAGCGGGGACCCCTACAATGAGCAGTTCTTC.